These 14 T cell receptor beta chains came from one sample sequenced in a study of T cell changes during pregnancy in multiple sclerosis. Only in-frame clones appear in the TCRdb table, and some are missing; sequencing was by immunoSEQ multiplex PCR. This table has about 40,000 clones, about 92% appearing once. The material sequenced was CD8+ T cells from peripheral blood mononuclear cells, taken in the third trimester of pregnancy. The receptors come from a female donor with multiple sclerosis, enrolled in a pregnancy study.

This CDR3 reads CASSPGRGGFYEQYF. The DNA for the CDR3 is TGTGCCAGTAGCCCCGGGCGGGGGGGTTTCTACGAGCAGTACTTC. This chain links TRBV19 with TRBJ2-7, with 9 positions matching TRBD2. Germline V gene lookup returns CDR1 LNHDA and CDR2 SQIVND (reference sequence). The CDR3 covers 15 residues. The V gene end was trimmed by 6 bases and the J gene end by 3 bases; junction bases not matched to a gene: 9.

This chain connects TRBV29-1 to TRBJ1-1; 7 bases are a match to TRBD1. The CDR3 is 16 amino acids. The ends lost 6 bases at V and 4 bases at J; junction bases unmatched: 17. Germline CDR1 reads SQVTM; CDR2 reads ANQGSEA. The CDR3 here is CSVFQGVAFLGTEAFF. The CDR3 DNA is TGCAGCGTATTCCAGGGGGTAGCGTTCCTGGGCACTGAAGCTTTCTTT.

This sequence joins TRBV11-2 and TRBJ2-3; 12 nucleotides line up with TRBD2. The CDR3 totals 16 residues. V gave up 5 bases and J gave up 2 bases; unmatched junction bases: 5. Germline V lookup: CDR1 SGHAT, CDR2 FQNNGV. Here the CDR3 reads CASSQGLAGHTDTQYF. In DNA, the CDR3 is TGTGCCAGCAGCCAAGGACTAGCGGGGCACACAGATACGCAGTATTTT. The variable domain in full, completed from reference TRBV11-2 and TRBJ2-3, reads EAGVAQSPRYKIIEKRQSVAFWCNPISGHATLYWYQQILGQGPKLLIQFQNNGVVDDSQLPKDRFSAERLKGVDSTLKIQPAKLEDSAVYLCASSQGLAGHTDTQYFGPGTRLTVL.

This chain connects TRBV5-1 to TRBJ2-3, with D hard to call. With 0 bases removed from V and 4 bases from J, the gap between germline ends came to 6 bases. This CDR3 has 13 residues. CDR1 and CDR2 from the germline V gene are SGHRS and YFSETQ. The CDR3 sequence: CASSLESADTQYF. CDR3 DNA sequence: TGCGCCAGCAGCTTGGAGTCGGCAGATACGCAGTATTTT. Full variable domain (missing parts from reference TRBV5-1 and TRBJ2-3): KAGVTQTPRYLIKTRGQQVTLSCSPISGHRSVSWYQQTPGQGLQFLFEYFSETQRNKGNFPGRFSGRQFSNSRSEMNVSTLELGDSALYLCASSLESADTQYFGPGTRLTVL.

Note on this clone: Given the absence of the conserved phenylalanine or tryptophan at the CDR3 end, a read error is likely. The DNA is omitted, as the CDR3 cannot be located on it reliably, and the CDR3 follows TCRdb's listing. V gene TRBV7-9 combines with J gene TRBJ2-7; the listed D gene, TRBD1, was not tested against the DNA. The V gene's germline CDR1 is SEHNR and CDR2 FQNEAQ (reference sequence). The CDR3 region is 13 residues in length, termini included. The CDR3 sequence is CASSLTGQGPIFL.

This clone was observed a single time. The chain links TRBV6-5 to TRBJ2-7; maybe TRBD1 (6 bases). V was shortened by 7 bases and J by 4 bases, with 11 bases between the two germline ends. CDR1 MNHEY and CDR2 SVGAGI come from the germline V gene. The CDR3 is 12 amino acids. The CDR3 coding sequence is TGTGCCAGCATGGGGGCCCCTTACGAGCAGTACTTC. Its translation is CASMGAPYEQYF.

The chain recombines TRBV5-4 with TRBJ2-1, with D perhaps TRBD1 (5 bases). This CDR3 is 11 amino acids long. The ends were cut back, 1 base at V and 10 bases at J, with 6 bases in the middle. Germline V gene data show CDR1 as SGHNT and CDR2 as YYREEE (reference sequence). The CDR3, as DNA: TGTGCCAGCAGCTTGCAGGGAGAGCAGTTCTTC. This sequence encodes CASSLQGEQFF.

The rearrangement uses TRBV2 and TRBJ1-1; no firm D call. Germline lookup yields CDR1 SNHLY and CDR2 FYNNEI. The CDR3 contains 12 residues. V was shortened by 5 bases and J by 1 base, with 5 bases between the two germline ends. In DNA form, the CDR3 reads TGTGCCAGCAGTCCCGGGAACACTGAAGCTTTCTTT. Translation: CASSPGNTEAFF.

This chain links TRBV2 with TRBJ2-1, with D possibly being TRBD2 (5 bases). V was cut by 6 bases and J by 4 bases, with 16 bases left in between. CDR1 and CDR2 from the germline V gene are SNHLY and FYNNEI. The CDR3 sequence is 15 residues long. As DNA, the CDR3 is TGTGCCAGCAGCCCGGGAAAAGGACCGTACAATGAGCAGTTCTTC. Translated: CASSPGKGPYNEQFF. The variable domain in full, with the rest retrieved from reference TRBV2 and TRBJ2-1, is EPEVTQTPSHQVTQMGQEVILRCVPISNHLYFYWYRQILGQKVEFLVSFYNNEISEKSEIFDDQFSVERPDGSNFTLKIRSTKLEDSAMYFCASSPGKGPYNEQFFGPGTRLTVL.

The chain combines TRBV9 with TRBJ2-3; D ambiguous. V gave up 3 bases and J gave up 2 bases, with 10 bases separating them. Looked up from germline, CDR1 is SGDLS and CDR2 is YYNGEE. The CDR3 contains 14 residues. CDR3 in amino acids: CASSDDTDTDTQYF. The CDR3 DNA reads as TGTGCCAGCAGCGATGACACCGACACAGATACGCAGTATTTT.

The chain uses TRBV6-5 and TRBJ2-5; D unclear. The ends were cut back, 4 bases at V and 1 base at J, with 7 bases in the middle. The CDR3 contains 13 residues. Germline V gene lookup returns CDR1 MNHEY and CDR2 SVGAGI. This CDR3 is CASSSEPQETQYF. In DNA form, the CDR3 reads TGTGCCAGCAGTTCGGAGCCCCAAGAGACCCAGTACTTC.

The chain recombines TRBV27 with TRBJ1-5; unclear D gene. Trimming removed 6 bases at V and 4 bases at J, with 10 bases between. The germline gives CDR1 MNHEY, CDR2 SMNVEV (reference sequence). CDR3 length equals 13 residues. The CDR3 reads CASRAGWNQPQHF. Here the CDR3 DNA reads TGTGCCAGCAGAGCAGGTTGGAATCAGCCCCAGCATTTT.

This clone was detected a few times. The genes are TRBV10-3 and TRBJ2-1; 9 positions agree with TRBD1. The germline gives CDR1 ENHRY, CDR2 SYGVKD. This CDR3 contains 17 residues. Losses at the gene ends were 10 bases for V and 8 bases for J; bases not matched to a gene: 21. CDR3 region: CATGVDTQGATMDEQFF. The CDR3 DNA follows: TGTGCCACGGGGGTTGACACACAGGGGGCCACCATGGATGAGCAGTTCTTC.

In DNA, the CDR3 is TGTGCCAGCAGGCCCGGGACAGGGTACACAGATACGCAGTATTTT. Translating it yields CASRPGTGYTDTQYF. V is TRBV2 and J is TRBJ2-3; 9 nucleotides line up with TRBD1. The V gene's germline CDR1 is SNHLY and CDR2 FYNNEI. The CDR3 length is 15 residues. Losses at the gene ends were 6 bases for V and 2 bases for J; bases not matched to a gene: 6.